The source of this T cell receptor (beta chain) is a study of T cell repertoires in cytomegalovirus infection. Study summary: Matching HLA type and CMV infection were both indicated by public TCR beta signatures. Study results and caveats: It was HLA-C-restricted CMV-specific TCR beta clonotypes that dominated the response ex vivo.

About this clonotype itself: The antigen remains unidentified.

Trimming took off 2 bases at V and 5 bases at J, with 9 bases between the two ends. Looked up from germline, CDR1 is LGHNA and CDR2 is YNFKEQ. The CDR3 contains 13 residues. TCRdb called the reads again in MiXCR, with one record for every CDR3 protein. The table lists 150,000 to 180,000 distinct CDR3 sequences, roughly a quarter of them singletons. The sample comprised PBMCs. The V call is TRBV4-2, the J call TRBJ2-5; maybe TRBD2 (6 bases). This receptor was taken from a human donor in good health (CMV status not recorded). Some clones in this sample may be carry-over from other donors' samples. The CDR3 DNA follows: TGTGCCAGCAGCCAAACTAGCTCGGAGACCCAGTACTTC. Its protein is CASSQTSSETQYF.